These T cell receptor beta chains were read from a single sample in a study of metastatic and nonmetastatic thyroid tumors. Using MiXCR, TCRdb re-called clones from the PCR reads. Found here are over 4,000 clones, 30% to 45% of them singletons; the top ten hold approximately 22%. The sample comprised tumor tissue. These receptors came from a male donor with papillary thyroid cancer or a benign thyroid nodule (not recorded which). Some clones in this sample may be carry-over from other donors' samples. The CDR3 runs from the conserved cysteine through the conserved F or W.

J gene | V gene | CDR3 protein
TRBJ2-5 | TRBV6-1 | CASSGHGGAIGTQYF
TRBJ2-3 | TRBV27 | CASSSRLAGGTDTQYF
TRBJ2-3 | TRBV20-1 | CSASRLAVMNTQYF
TRBJ1-1 | TRBV6-5 | CASSYAERGRWDTEAFF
TRBJ2-7 | TRBV7-9 | CASSRAGEQYF
TRBJ2-1 | TRBV15 | CATSREGTSYNEQFF
TRBJ1-6 | TRBV12-3/TRBV12-4 | CASSTRGDNSPLHF
TRBJ1-2 | TRBV6-5 | CASSYSIGGYGYTF
TRBJ2-3 | TRBV5-1 | CASSQAGTSGIATDTQYF
TRBJ1-2 | TRBV12-3/TRBV12-4 | CASSLGLDGYTF
TRBJ1-5 | TRBV28 | CASSLPGGSNHPQHF
TRBJ1-2 | TRBV24-1 | CATSDLEGGHFPYGYTF
TRBJ2-7 | TRBV28 | CASSPLADNYEQYF
TRBJ1-1 | TRBV6-1 | CASSEGQNTEAFF
TRBJ2-7 | TRBV28 | CASSDRVEDEQYF
TRBJ1-2 | TRBV19 | CASSTPSRGVNYGYTF
TRBJ1-2 | TRBV6-2/TRBV6-3 | CASSRDRARGYTF
TRBJ1-2 | TRBV11-2 | CASSLDSAGNYYGYTF
TRBJ2-3 | TRBV11-2 | CASSRGQGRTDTQYF
TRBJ2-3 | TRBV14 | CASSQDLDGDPSNTQYF
TRBJ1-1 | TRBV28 | CASSPPDRAAFF
TRBJ2-1 | TRBV11-2 | CASSLGGSGSGEQFF
TRBJ2-1 | TRBV15 | CATSRARYYNEQFF
TRBJ1-2 | TRBV5-1 | CASSPAGRNYGYTF
TRBJ2-7 | TRBV5-1 | CASSFRGIPSGSAKKYF